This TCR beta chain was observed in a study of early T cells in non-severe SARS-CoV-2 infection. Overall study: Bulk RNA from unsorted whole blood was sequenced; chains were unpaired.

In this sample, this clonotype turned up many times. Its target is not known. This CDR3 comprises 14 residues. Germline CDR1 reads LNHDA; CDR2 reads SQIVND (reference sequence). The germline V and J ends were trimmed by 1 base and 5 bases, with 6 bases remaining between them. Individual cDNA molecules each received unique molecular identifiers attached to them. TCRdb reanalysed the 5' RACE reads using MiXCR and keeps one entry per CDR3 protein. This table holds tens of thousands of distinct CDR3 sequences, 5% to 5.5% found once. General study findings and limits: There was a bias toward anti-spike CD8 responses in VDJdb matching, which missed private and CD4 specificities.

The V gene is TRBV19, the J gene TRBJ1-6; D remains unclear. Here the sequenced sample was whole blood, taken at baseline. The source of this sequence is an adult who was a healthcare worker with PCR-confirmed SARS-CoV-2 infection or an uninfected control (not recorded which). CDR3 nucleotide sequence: TGTGCCAGTAGTATAGCTGGCAATAATTCACCCCTCCACTTT. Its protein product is CASSIAGNNSPLHF.